The entry that follows covers one TCR beta chain sequence. As yet, its antigen is unknown. The record originates from a study of cytomegalovirus exposure and HLA in healthy donors. Amplification used 60 Vbeta primers and 13 Jbeta primers. The protocol was immunoSEQ multiplex PCR, while the TCRdb copy is restricted to in-frame clones and leaves out a portion. This table has roughly 99,000 clones, more than 70% appearing once. Regarding the study as a whole: By a later analysis, the bulk of CMV-associated TCR beta chains appeared HLA-restricted.

The sequencing sample was made of PBMCs. The receptor comes from a man between 18 and 29 years old in good health and CMV-seronegative.

The CDR3 is CASSLGAGEAFF. CDR3 in DNA: TGTGCCAGCAGCTTAGGCGCGGGGGAAGCTTTCTTT. The chain is built from TRBV11-3 and TRBJ1-1; D unresolved. The CDR3 sequence is 12 residues long. The V gene's germline CDR1 is SGHNT and CDR2 YENEEA. Trimming stripped 1 base from V and 8 bases from J, with 8 bases between. Based on the CDR3 plus reference TRBV11-3 and TRBJ1-1, the full variable domain is EAGVVQSPRYKIIEKKQPVAFWCNPISGHNTLYWYLQNLGQGPELLIRYENEEAVDDSQLPKDRFSAERLKGVDSTLKIQPAELGDSAVYLCASSLGAGEAFFGQGTRLTVV.